The text below deals with one T cell receptor beta chain. The source of the sample is a study of cytomegalovirus exposure and HLA in healthy donors. For the study at large: In an early release, HLA-typed donors contributed approximately 80 million unique TCR sequences. Falling in the Caucasian-associated ancestry cluster were about 83% of under 500 genotyped donors.

CDR3 length equals 13 residues. The trim removed 5 bases at V and 5 bases at J, leaving 5 bases unmatched. Germline V lookup: CDR1 LNHDA, CDR2 SQIVND (reference sequence). Unrecorded immune exposure was likely among donors, who were nominally healthy when sampled. The PCR employed 60 Vbeta primers together with 13 Jbeta primers. TCRdb keeps only in-frame clones here, not all; method: immunoSEQ multiplex PCR. The table includes 250,000 or so clones, around 80% detected once. The sequenced sample was PBMCs. This chain joins TRBV19 and TRBJ1-1; the match to TRBD1 covers 7 bases. This sequence originates from an older woman in good health and CMV-seropositive. The CDR3 coding sequence is TGTGCCAGTAGTGACACAGGGGAAACTGAAGCTTTCTTT. This gives the protein CASSDTGETEAFF.